Reported below is one T cell receptor beta chain. These data belong to a study of PD-L1 blockade in urothelial cancer. Time point given: pretreatment peripheral blood. Germline V gene sequence: CDR1 LNHDA, CDR2 SQIVND (reference sequence). The V end lost 3 bases, the J end lost 4 bases, and 13 bases lay between the germline ends. The CDR3 runs to 15 residues. Synthetic TCR analog templates were added to each PCR reaction. Method: immunoSEQ multiplex PCR; TCRdb's copy keeps in-frame clones and lacks some. Found here are 60,000 to 65,000 clones, about 76% of them singletons; the top ten hold 3.2%. The source of this sequence is a man between 65 and 85 years old with urothelial cancer. This sample comprised PBMCs, obtained around atezolizumab (anti-PD-L1) treatment. The chain employs TRBV19 and TRBJ1-3; TRBD1 is a possible D gene (5 bases). This chain's CDR3 is CASSIGAGPGNTIYF. In nucleotides, the CDR3 is TGTGCCAGTAGTATTGGGGCAGGGCCCGGAAACACCATATATTTT. Supplemented by reference TRBV19 and TRBJ1-3, the full variable domain reads DGGITQSPKYLFRKEGQNVTLSCEQNLNHDAMYWYRQDPGQGLRLIYYSQIVNDFQKGDIAEGYSVSREKKESFPLTVTSAQKNPTAFYLCASSIGAGPGNTIYFGEGSWLTVV.